This T cell receptor beta chain was recovered during a study of T cell repertoires in cytomegalovirus infection. In the study overall: Shared public TCR beta signatures pointed to both CMV infection and a matching HLA type.

TCRdb ran MiXCR on the reads and lists one entry per CDR3 protein. The table has around 630,000 distinct CDR3 sequences, around 24% seen once; the top ten hold roughly 8%. Germline CDR1 SNHLY, CDR2 FYNNEI. V gave up 2 bases and J gave up 6 bases; unmatched junction bases: 12. The CDR3 is 19 residues long. Study-level points and caveats: CMV-specific HLA-C-restricted TCR beta clonotypes dominated the ex vivo response.

There are a few counts of this clonotype. What it binds is unknown. This sequence originates from a human donor in good health (CMV status not recorded). Some clones in this sample may be carry-over from other donors' samples. Material: CD8+ T cells from PBMCs. This chain connects TRBV2 to TRBJ2-1; TRBD2 agrees at 14 bases. The CDR3 DNA sequence: TGTGCCAGCAGTGAACTGGGACTAGCGGGGGCCCAAGGTTTCAATGAGCAGTTCTTC. Translation gives CASSELGLAGAQGFNEQFF.